This TCR beta chain was identified during a study of blood T cells in healthy people across ages. This clonotype was seen a handful of times. Its antigen remains unidentified. Whole-study findings and limits: Roughly linearly, TCR beta diversity per million T cells fell as age increased.

Using a J-beta primer mix together with a sample-barcoded 5' primer, a second PCR was run for roughly 6 to 12 cycles. TCRdb recomputed calls from the 5' RACE reads with MiXCR, one row per CDR3 protein. The table has approximately 1.5 million distinct CDR3 sequences, approximately 32% seen once; the top ten hold around 11%. The length of the CDR3 is 14 residues. The germline V gene encodes CDR1 SNHLY and CDR2 FYNNEI. V was pared by 6 bases and J by 5 bases, with 4 bases of the junction left unmatched. The sample was blood. The V and J genes are TRBV2 and TRBJ1-5, with 10 bases that match TRBD1. The source is a woman in her twenties or thirties in good health. The CDR3 DNA follows: TGTGCCAGCAGGGAGGACAGGGGGGATCAGCCCCAGCATTTT. Its translation is CASREDRGDQPQHF.